A selection of T cell receptor beta chains follows, all from one sample in a study of sequential checkpoint blockade in melanoma. Generated by immunoSEQ multiplex PCR, the TCRdb table keeps only in-frame clones and is missing some. The sample records 25,000 to 35,000 clones, 77% being singletons. The sequences come from CD8+ T cells sorted from blood (inferred from file names), collected from a patient given nivolumab and ipilimumab in sequence. The receptors were sampled from a human donor with melanoma. Each CDR3 is given with its conserved first and last residue. Each record gives: clone size, D gene, V gene, J gene, CDR3 DNA, CDR3 protein. A D gene is named only where the DNA matches it firmly. Clone size is given for some rows only: seen once, a few or many times, or a class if the clone is expanded.

NA	NA	TRBV6-4	TRBJ1-4	TGTGCCAGCAGTGACTCGACGGGGCGGGGTGAAAAACTGTTTTTT	CASSDSTGRGEKLFF
NA	NA	TRBV28	TRBJ1-4	TGTGCCAGCAGTTTAACTCTCGATAATGAAAAACTGTTTTTT	CASSLTLDNEKLFF
few	NA	TRBV6-5	TRBJ1-2	TGTGCCAGCAGTGATCCGGCGGGGGCTGGCTACACCTTC	CASSDPAGAGYTF
few	NA	TRBV19	TRBJ1-3	TGTGCCAGTAGCATGTATGAGTTGTCCGGAAACACCATATATTTT	CASSMYELSGNTIYF
NA	NA	TRBV5-4	TRBJ2-3	TGTGCCAGCAGCTCTAGAGACAGTCCTAGCACAGATACGCAGTATTTT	CASSSRDSPSTDTQYF
NA	TRBD1	TRBV6-6	TRBJ2-7	TGTGCCAGCAGTTTTAGTACAGGGGTCGACGAGCAGTACTTC	CASSFSTGVDEQYF
few	TRBD1	TRBV6-4	TRBJ1-1	TGTGCCAGCAGCCCCGGGACAGGTTCTACTGAAGCTTTCTTT	CASSPGTGSTEAFF
NA	TRBD2	TRBV19	TRBJ2-1	TGTGCCAGTAGTACTGGGACTAGCGGGGGGAAGAATGAGCAGTTCTTC	CASSTGTSGGKNEQFF
NA	NA	TRBV9	TRBJ1-3	TGTGCCAGCAGCGTAGGGGGAGGTGGTGGAAACACCATATATTTT	CASSVGGGGGNTIYF
few	TRBD1	TRBV7-9	TRBJ2-7	TGTGCCAGCAGCTCCGGACAGGGACCCTACGAGCAGTACTTC	CASSSGQGPYEQYF